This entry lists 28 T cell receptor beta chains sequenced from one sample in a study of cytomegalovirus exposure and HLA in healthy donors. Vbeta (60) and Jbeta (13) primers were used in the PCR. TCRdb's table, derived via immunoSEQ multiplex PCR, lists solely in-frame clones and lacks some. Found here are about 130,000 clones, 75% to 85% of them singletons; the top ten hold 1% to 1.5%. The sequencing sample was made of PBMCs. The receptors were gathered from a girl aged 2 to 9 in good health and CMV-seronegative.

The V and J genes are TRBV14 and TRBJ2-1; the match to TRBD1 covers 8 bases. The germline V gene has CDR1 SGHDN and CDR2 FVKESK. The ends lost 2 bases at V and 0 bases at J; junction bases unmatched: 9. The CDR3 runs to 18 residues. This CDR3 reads CASSQNPRTGSSYNEQFF. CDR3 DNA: TGTGCCAGCAGCCAAAATCCCAGGACAGGGAGCTCCTACAATGAGCAGTTCTTC.

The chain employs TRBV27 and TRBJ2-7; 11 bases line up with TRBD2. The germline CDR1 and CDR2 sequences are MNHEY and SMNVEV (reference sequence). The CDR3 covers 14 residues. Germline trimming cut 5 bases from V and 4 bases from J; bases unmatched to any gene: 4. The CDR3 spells CASSLAGGRYEQYF. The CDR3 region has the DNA TGTGCCAGCAGTCTAGCGGGAGGACGATACGAGCAGTACTTC.

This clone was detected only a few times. CDR3 bases: TGCAGCGTTAACACCGTGAGCGGGAGGGGAGAGACCCAGTACTTC. This gives the protein CSVNTVSGRGETQYF. The chain combines TRBV29-1 with TRBJ2-5; 10 positions agree with TRBD2. V trimming: 5 bases; J trimming: 4 bases; junction bases outside the gene matches: 10. Germline V gene lookup returns CDR1 SQVTM and CDR2 ANQGSEA. The CDR3 sequence is 15 residues long.

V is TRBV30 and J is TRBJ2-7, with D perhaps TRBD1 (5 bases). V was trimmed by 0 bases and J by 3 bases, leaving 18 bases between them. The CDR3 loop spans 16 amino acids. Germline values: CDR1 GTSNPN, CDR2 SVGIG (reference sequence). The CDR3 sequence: CAWSVPGLPLSYEQYF. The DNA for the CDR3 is TGTGCCTGGAGTGTACCAGGGTTACCCCTAAGCTACGAGCAGTACTTC.

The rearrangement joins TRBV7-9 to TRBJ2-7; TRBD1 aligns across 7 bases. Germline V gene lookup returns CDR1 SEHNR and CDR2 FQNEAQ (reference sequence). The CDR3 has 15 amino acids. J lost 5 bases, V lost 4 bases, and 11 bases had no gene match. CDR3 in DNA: TGTGCCAGCAGCTCGATACCGGGACAGTCTAACGAGCAGTACTTC. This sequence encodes CASSSIPGQSNEQYF.

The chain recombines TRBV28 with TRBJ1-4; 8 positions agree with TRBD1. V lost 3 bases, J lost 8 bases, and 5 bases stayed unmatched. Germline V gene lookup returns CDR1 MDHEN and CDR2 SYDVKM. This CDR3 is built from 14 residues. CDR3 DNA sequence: TGTGCCAGCAGTTTCCAGGGGGCAGGGGAAAAACTGTTTTTT. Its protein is CASSFQGAGEKLFF.

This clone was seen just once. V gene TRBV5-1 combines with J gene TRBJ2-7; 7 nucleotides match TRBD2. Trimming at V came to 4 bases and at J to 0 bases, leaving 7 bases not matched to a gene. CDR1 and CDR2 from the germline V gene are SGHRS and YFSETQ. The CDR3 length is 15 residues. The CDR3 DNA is TGCGCCAGCAGCCCCACTAGCGCCACCTCCTACGAGCAGTACTTC. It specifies CASSPTSATSYEQYF.

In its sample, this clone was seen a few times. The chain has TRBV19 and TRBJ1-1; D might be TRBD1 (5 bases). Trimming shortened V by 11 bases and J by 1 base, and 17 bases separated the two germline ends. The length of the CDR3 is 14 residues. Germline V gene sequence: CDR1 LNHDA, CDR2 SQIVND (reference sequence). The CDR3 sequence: CALKTDRRNTEAFF. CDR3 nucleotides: TGTGCCTTAAAGACCGACAGAAGGAACACTGAAGCTTTCTTT. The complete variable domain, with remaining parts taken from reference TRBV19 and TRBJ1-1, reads DGGITQSPKYLFRKEGQNVTLSCEQNLNHDAMYWYRQDPGQGLRLIYYSQIVNDFQKGDIAEGYSVSREKKESFPLTVTSAQKNPTAFYLCALKTDRRNTEAFFGQGTRLTVV.

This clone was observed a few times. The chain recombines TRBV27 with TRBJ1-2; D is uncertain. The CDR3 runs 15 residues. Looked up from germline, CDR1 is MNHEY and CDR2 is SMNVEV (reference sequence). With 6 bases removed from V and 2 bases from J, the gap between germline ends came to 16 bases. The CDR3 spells CASSLGWGGNYGYTF. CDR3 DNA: TGTGCCAGCAGCCTAGGGTGGGGAGGGAACTATGGCTACACCTTC.

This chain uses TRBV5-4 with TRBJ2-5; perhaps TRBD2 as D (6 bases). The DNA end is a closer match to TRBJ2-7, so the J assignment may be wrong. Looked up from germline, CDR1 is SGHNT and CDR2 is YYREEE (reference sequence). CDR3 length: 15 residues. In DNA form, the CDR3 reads TGTGCCAGCAGAGACATGGGACTCAGCTCCTACGAGCAGTACTTC. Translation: CASRDMGLSSYEQYF.

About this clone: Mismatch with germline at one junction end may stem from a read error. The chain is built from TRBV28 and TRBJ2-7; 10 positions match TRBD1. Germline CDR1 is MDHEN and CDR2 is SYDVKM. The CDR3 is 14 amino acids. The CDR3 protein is CASHRDRGSHEQYF. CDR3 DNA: TGTGCCAGTCACCGGGACAGGGGCTCCCACGAGCAGTACTTC. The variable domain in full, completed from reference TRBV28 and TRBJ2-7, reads DVKVTQSSRYLVKRTGEKVFLECVQDMDHENMFWYRQDPGLGLRLIYFSYDVKMKEKGDIPEGYSVSREKKERFSLILESASTNQTSMYLCASHRDRGSHEQYFGPGTRLTVT.

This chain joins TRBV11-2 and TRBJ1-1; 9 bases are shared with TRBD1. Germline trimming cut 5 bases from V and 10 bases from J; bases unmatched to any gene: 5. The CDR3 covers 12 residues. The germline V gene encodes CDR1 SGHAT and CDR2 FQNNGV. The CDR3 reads CASSRDRERAFF. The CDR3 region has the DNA TGTGCCAGCAGCCGGGACAGGGAGCGAGCTTTCTTT. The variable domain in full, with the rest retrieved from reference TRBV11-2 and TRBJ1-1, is EAGVAQSPRYKIIEKRQSVAFWCNPISGHATLYWYQQILGQGPKLLIQFQNNGVVDDSQLPKDRFSAERLKGVDSTLKIQPAKLEDSAVYLCASSRDRERAFFGQGTRLTVV.

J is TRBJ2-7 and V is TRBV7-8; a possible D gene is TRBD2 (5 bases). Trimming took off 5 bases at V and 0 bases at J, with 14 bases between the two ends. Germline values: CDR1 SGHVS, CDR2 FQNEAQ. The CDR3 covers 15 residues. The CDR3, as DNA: TGTGCCAGCAGCACCTGGACTCAAATCTCCTACGAGCAGTACTTC. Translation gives CASSTWTQISYEQYF.

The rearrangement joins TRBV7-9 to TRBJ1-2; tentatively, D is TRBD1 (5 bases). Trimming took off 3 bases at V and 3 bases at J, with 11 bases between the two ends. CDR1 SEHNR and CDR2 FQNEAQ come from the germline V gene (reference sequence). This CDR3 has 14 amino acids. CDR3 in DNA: TGTGCCAGCAGCTTCCCCAGGGCCGACTATGGCTACACCTTC. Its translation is CASSFPRADYGYTF.

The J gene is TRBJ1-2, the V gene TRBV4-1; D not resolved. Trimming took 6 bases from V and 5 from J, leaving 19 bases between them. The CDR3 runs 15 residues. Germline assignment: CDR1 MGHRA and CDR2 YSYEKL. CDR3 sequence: CASSLTSLRSYGYTF. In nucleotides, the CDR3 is TGCGCCAGCAGTCTCACCTCACTAAGGTCATATGGCTACACCTTC.

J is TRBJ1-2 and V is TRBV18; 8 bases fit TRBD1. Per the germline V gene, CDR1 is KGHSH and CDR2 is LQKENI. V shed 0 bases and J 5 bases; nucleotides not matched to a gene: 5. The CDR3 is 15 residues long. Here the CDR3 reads CASSPPATGVYGYTF. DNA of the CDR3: TGTGCCAGCTCACCACCGGCGACAGGGGTTTATGGCTACACCTTC.

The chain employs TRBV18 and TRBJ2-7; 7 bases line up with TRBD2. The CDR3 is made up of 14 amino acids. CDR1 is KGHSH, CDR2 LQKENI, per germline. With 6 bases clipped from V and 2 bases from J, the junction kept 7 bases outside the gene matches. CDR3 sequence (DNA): TGTGCCAGCTCTCTCGGCGGGAGAGCCTACGAGCAGTACTTC. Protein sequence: CASSLGGRAYEQYF. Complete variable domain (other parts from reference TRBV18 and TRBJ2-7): NAGVMQNPRHLVRRRGQEARLRCSPMKGHSHVYWYRQLPEEGLKFMVYLQKENIIDESGMPKERFSAEFPKEGPSILRIQQVVRGDSAAYFCASSLGGRAYEQYFGPGTRLTVT.

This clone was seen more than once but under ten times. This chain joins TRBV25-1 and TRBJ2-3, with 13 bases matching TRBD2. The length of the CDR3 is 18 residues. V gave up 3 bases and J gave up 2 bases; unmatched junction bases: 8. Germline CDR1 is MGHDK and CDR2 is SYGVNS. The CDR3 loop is CASSEGLAGTVNTDTQYF. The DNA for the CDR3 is TGTGCCAGCAGTGAGGGACTAGCGGGGACGGTAAACACAGATACGCAGTATTTT. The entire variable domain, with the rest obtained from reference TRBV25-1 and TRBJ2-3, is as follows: EADIYQTPRYLVIGTGKKITLECSQTMGHDKMYWYQQDPGMELHLIHYSYGVNSTEKGDLSSESTVSRIRTEHFPLTLESARPSHTSQYLCASSEGLAGTVNTDTQYFGPGTRLTVL.

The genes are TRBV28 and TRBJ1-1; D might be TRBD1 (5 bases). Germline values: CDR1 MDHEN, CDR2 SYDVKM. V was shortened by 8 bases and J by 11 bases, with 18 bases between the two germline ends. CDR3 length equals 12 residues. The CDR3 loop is CASLTESRDAFF. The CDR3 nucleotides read TGTGCCAGCCTGACCGAGAGCAGGGATGCTTTCTTT.

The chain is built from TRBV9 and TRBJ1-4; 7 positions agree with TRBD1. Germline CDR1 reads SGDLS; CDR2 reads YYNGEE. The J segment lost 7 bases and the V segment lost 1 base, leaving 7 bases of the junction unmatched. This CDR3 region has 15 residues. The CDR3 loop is CASSVQSGGGEKLFF. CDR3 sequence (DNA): TGTGCCAGCAGCGTACAATCAGGGGGAGGTGAAAAACTGTTTTTT. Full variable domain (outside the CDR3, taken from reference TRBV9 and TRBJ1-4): DSGVTQTPKHLITATGQRVTLRCSPRSGDLSVYWYQQSLDQGLQFLIQYYNGEERAKGNILERFSAQQFPDLHSELNLSSLELGDSALYFCASSVQSGGGEKLFFGSGTQLSVL.

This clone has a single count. The CDR3 bases are TGTGCCAGCAGTCGGACTTACGAGCAGTACTTC. Residues: CASSRTYEQYF. This rearrangement joins TRBV6-1 to TRBJ2-7, with D possibly matching TRBD2 (5 bases). CDR1 and CDR2 (germline): MNHNS, SASEGT. This CDR3 is built from 11 residues. Trimming shortened V by 5 bases and J by 4 bases, and 6 bases separated the two germline ends.

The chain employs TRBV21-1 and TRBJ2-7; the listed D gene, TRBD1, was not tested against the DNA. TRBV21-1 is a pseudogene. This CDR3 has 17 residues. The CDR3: CASSKAPPPQGLDEQYF. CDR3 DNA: TGTGCCAGCAGCAAAGCCCCTCCTCCACAGGGTCTCGACGAGCAGTACTTC.

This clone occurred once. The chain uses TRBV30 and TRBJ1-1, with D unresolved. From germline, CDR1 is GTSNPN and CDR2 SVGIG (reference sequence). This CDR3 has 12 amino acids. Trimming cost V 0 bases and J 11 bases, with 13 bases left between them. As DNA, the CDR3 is TGTGCCTGGAGTGTTGAGGGAACGTTGGCTTTCTTT. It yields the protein CAWSVEGTLAFF.

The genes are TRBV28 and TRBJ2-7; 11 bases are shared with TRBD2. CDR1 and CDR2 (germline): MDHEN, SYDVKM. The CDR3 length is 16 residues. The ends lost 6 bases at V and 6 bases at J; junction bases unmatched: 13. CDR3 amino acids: CASRPVSGRAGSEQYF. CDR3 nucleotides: TGTGCCAGCAGGCCGGTTAGCGGGAGGGCCGGATCCGAGCAGTACTTC.

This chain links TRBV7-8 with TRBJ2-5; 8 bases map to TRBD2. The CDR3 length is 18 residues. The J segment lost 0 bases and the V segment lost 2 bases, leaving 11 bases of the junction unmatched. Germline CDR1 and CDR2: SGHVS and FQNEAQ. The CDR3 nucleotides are TGTGCCAGCAGCTTAAAGCGTAGCGGGACCAAATACCAAGAGACCCAGTACTTC. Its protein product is CASSLKRSGTKYQETQYF.

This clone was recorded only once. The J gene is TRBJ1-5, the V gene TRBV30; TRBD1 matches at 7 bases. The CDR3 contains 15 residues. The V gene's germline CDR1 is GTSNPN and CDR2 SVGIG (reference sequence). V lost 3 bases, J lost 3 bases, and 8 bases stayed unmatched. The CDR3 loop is CAWSLTGANNQPQHF. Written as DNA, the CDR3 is TGTGCCTGGAGCCTAACAGGGGCGAACAATCAGCCCCAGCATTTT. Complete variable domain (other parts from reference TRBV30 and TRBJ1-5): SQTIHQWPATLVQPVGSPLSLECTVEGTSNPNLYWYRQAAGRGLQLLFYSVGIGQISSEVPQNLSASRPQDRQFILSSKKLLLSDSGFYLCAWSLTGANNQPQHFGDGTRLSIL.

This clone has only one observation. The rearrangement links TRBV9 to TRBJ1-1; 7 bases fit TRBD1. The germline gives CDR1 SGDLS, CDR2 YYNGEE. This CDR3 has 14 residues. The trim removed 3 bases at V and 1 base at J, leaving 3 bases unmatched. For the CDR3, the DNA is TGTGCCAGCAGCGCGCCAGGGGGGAACACTGAAGCTTTCTTT. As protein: CASSAPGGNTEAFF.

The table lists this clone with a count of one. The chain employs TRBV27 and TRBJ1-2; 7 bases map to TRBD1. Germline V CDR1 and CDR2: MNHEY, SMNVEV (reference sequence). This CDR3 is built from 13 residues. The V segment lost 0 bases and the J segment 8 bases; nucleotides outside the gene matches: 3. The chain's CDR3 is CASSLSPGGGYTF. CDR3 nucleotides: TGTGCCAGCAGTTTATCCCCAGGGGGGGGCTACACCTTC.